The 25 T cell receptor beta chains below all came from one sample that was sequenced in a study of shared clonotypes between healthy human individuals. Repertoires were generated with immunoSEQ multiplex PCR, while TCRdb's copy carries only in-frame clones and drops some. The sample consists of some 500,000 clones, roughly 78% of them appearing once. The specimen sequenced was PBMCs. Source of these receptors: a woman in her thirties or forties in good health. Some clones in this sample may be carry-over from other donors' samples.

This clone appeared a single time. V usage is TRBV30 and J usage is TRBJ2-1; perhaps TRBD1 as D (6 bases). Germline assignment: CDR1 GTSNPN and CDR2 SVGIG (reference sequence). Between the trimmed V and J ends, which lost 6 bases and 7 bases, there was a span of 7 bases. CDR3 length: 10 amino acids. Written as DNA, the CDR3 is TGTGCCTGTAGGGGGAATGAGCAGTTCTTC. This sequence encodes CACRGNEQFF. The full variable domain, in which reference TRBV30 and TRBJ2-1 provide the parts outside the CDR3, is SQTIHQWPATLVQPVGSPLSLECTVEGTSNPNLYWYRQAAGRGLQLLFYSVGIGQISSEVPQNLSASRPQDRQFILSSKKLLLSDSGFYLCACRGNEQFFGPGTRLTVL.

The chain combines TRBV19 with TRBJ2-7; D remains unclear. The CDR3 has 13 residues. Germline V gene lookup returns CDR1 LNHDA and CDR2 SQIVND (reference sequence). Trimming removed 5 bases from V and 1 base from J, with 9 bases in between. In DNA form, the CDR3 reads TGTGCCAGTAGTTTGGGCATTTCCTACGAGCAGTACTTC. It specifies CASSLGISYEQYF.

V and J are TRBV28 and TRBJ2-7, with TRBD2 identical over 7 bases. The J segment lost 3 bases and the V segment lost 4 bases, leaving 6 bases of the junction unmatched. The CDR3 totals 14 residues. CDR1 MDHEN and CDR2 SYDVKM come from the germline V gene. The CDR3 loop reads CASSSTGLSYEQYF. In DNA, the CDR3 is TGTGCCAGCAGTTCTACGGGACTAAGCTACGAGCAGTACTTC.

The chain combines TRBV4-1 with TRBJ2-5; 10 nucleotides agree with TRBD2. This CDR3 is 18 amino acids long. J was trimmed by 5 bases and V by 4 bases; bases with no gene match: 16. CDR1 and CDR2 (germline): MGHRA, YSYEKL. Here the CDR3 reads CASSPERALAGVTETQYF. The CDR3 DNA reads as TGCGCCAGCAGCCCTGAAAGGGCCCTAGCGGGAGTTACCGAGACCCAGTACTTC.

The rearrangement links TRBV6-1 to TRBJ1-4; D might be TRBD1 (5 bases). Trimming cost V 5 bases and J 0 bases, with 10 bases left between them. This CDR3 contains 15 residues. CDR1 and CDR2 from the germline V gene are MNHNS and SASEGT. The CDR3 bases are TGTGCCAGCAGTCAAAGGGGTGCAACTAATGAAAAACTGTTTTTT. Its protein is CASSQRGATNEKLFF.

The chain carries TRBV6-1 and TRBJ2-1; TRBD2 matches 10 bases. Germline CDR1 and CDR2: MNHNS and SASEGT. The CDR3 totals 17 residues. Trimming removed 3 bases from V and 7 bases from J; junction bases left unmatched: 12. CDR3 bases: TGTGCCAGCAGTGAGCTTGCTAGCGGGAGCCTTGGGAATGAGCAGTTCTTC. Translation: CASSELASGSLGNEQFF.

V is TRBV27 and J is TRBJ1-4; D is perhaps TRBD1 (6 bases). V was trimmed by 0 bases and J by 5 bases, leaving 7 bases between them. CDR3 length: 14 amino acids. The germline gives CDR1 MNHEY, CDR2 SMNVEV (reference sequence). CDR3 region: CASSLSRGNEKLFF. The CDR3 coding sequence is TGTGCCAGCAGTTTATCCAGGGGAAATGAAAAACTGTTTTTT.

The count of this clone is one. The chain joins TRBV30 to TRBJ2-7, with 7 bases identical to TRBD1. This CDR3 spans 13 amino acids. CDR1 and CDR2 (germline): GTSNPN, SVGIG (reference sequence). The V gene end was trimmed by 2 bases and the J gene end by 3 bases; junction bases not matched to a gene: 4. The CDR3 sequence is CAWSSGTDYEQYF. In DNA form, the CDR3 reads TGTGCCTGGAGTTCCGGGACAGACTACGAGCAGTACTTC. Looking up the rest from reference TRBV30 and TRBJ2-7 gives the full variable domain: SQTIHQWPATLVQPVGSPLSLECTVEGTSNPNLYWYRQAAGRGLQLLFYSVGIGQISSEVPQNLSASRPQDRQFILSSKKLLLSDSGFYLCAWSSGTDYEQYFGPGTRLTVT.

The chain links TRBV9 to TRBJ1-1; D is ambiguous. Trimming took off 4 bases at V and 0 bases at J, with 10 bases between the two ends. CDR1 is SGDLS, CDR2 YYNGEE, per germline. The CDR3 loop spans 14 amino acids. The CDR3 here is CASSPSTLNTEAFF. The CDR3 DNA reads as TGTGCCAGCAGCCCTTCGACCCTGAACACTGAAGCTTTCTTT.

The CDR3 region is CASSRLGKTNTGELFF. In nucleotides, the CDR3 is TGTGCCAGCAGCCGATTGGGGAAAACGAACACCGGGGAGCTGTTTTTT. V and J are TRBV28 and TRBJ2-2; D not resolved. CDR1 is MDHEN, CDR2 SYDVKM, per germline. CDR3 length: 16 amino acids. The V and J ends lost 6 bases and 0 bases respectively, with 14 bases between them.

This chain uses TRBV18 with TRBJ2-5, with a possible D match to TRBD1 (5 bases). In germline, CDR1 is KGHSH, CDR2 LQKENI. V was shortened by 3 bases and J by 1 base, with 9 bases between the two germline ends. The CDR3 extends over 14 amino acids. The DNA of the CDR3 is TGTGCCAGCTCACCGCAAGGGGCCCAAGAGACCCAGTACTTC. Protein: CASSPQGAQETQYF.

This chain links TRBV14 with TRBJ2-2; D is unresolved. CDR1 is SGHDN, CDR2 FVKESK, per germline. The V and J ends lost 3 bases and 3 bases respectively, with 11 bases between them. The CDR3 is 15 amino acids. CDR3 residues: CASSQRRVDTGELFF. Here the CDR3 DNA reads TGTGCCAGCAGCCAGCGAAGGGTGGACACCGGGGAGCTGTTTTTT.

The genes are TRBV4-2 and TRBJ2-7; D is perhaps TRBD1 (6 bases). Germline CDR1 and CDR2: LGHNA and YNFKEQ. This CDR3 is built from 15 residues. The V end lost 2 bases, the J end lost 4 bases, and 15 bases lay between the germline ends. CDR3 DNA: TGTGCCAGCAGCCAAACAACCGGGACAAATTACGAGCAGTACTTC. Translated, it gives CASSQTTGTNYEQYF.

In regard to this clone: A read error is likely here: a far larger clone is one base away. The chain carries TRBV7-2 and TRBJ2-1; 7 bases match TRBD1. Germline CDR1 and CDR2: SGHTA and FQGNSA. V lost 4 bases, J lost 3 bases, and 6 bases stayed unmatched. The CDR3 contains 15 residues. The CDR3 sequence: CASSSMTGSYNEQFF. CDR3 coding DNA: TGTGCCAGCAGCTCAATGACAGGGAGCTACAATGAGCAGTTCTTC.

The chain links TRBV18 to TRBJ2-7; 12 nucleotides agree with TRBD2. The V gene's germline CDR1 is KGHSH and CDR2 LQKENI. This CDR3 has 15 amino acids. With 3 bases clipped from V and 5 bases from J, the junction kept 5 bases outside the gene matches. The CDR3, as DNA: TGTGCCAGCTCACCCTCTAGCGGGAGGGCCCACGAGCAGTACTTC. Translation gives CASSPSSGRAHEQYF.

V and J are TRBV7-8 and TRBJ1-5; D may be TRBD1 (6 bases). Per the germline V gene, CDR1 is SGHVS and CDR2 is FQNEAQ. V was clipped by 5 bases and J by 7 bases, with 15 bases between them. The CDR3 has 14 residues. CDR3 sequence: CASSPGAGTQPQHF. As DNA, the CDR3 is TGTGCCAGCAGCCCAGGGGCAGGGACCCAGCCCCAGCATTTT.

The V gene is TRBV7-3, the J gene TRBJ2-5, with 8 bases identical to TRBD1. Looked up from germline, CDR1 is SGHTA and CDR2 is FQGTGA. V lost 8 bases and J lost 1; bases outside the gene matches: 6. This CDR3 spans 14 amino acids. This chain's CDR3 is CASCLTGGQETQYF. For the CDR3, the DNA is TGTGCCAGCTGCCTCACAGGGGGCCAAGAGACCCAGTACTTC.

The chain combines TRBV28 with TRBJ1-1; maybe TRBD1 (5 bases). Germline CDR1 MDHEN, CDR2 SYDVKM. CDR3 length: 15 amino acids. Trimming removed 1 base at V and 4 bases at J, with 13 bases between. The CDR3 sequence is CASSLSLGGGTEAFF. CDR3 in DNA: TGTGCCAGCAGTTTATCCCTTGGGGGGGGCACTGAAGCTTTCTTT.

The gene calls are TRBV15 and TRBJ2-2, with D uncertain. V lost 0 bases to trimming and J lost 5 bases, with 4 bases between them. The length of the CDR3 is 13 residues. Per germline, CDR1 LNHNV and CDR2 YYDKDF (reference sequence). The CDR3, as DNA: TGTGCCACCAGCAGAGATCTGACCGGGGAGCTGTTTTTT. Its translation is CATSRDLTGELFF. The full variable domain, with the rest looked up from reference TRBV15 and TRBJ2-2, is DAMVIQNPRYQVTQFGKPVTLSCSQTLNHNVMYWYQQKSSQAPKLLFHYYDKDFNNEADTPDNFQSRRPNTSFCFLDIRSPGLGDTAMYLCATSRDLTGELFFGEGSRLTVL.

This clone was seen at least ten times. V is TRBV4-3 and J is TRBJ2-5, with 8 bases lining up with TRBD1. Per the germline V gene, CDR1 is LGHNA and CDR2 is YSLEER. The CDR3 consists of 16 residues. V trimming: 5 bases; J trimming: 5 bases; junction bases outside the gene matches: 13. In nucleotides, the CDR3 is TGCGCCAGCAGCGGCTCCGGGCCAGGGGGCGAGGAGACCCAGTACTTC. Protein: CASSGSGPGGEETQYF.

The chain employs TRBV5-4 and TRBJ2-1; tentative D call: TRBD2 (6 bases). The CDR3 is 14 residues long. Trimming removed 1 base at V and 5 bases at J, with 10 bases between. Looked up from germline, CDR1 is SGHNT and CDR2 is YYREEE (reference sequence). The CDR3: CASSLRDFDNEQFF. CDR3 nucleotide sequence: TGTGCCAGCAGCTTGAGGGACTTTGACAATGAGCAGTTCTTC.

The V call is TRBV11-2, the J call TRBJ2-2; 8 bases fit TRBD2. V was clipped by 5 bases and J by 1 base; unmatched bases: 6. Germline V gives CDR1 SGHAT, CDR2 FQNNGV. The CDR3 sequence is 16 residues long. The CDR3 protein is CASSNGAGGNTGELFF. CDR3 coding DNA: TGTGCCAGCAGCAACGGGGCGGGAGGGAACACCGGGGAGCTGTTTTTT.

The chain carries TRBV6-6 and TRBJ2-7; perhaps TRBD2 as D (6 bases). CDR3 size: 14 residues. With 6 bases removed from V and 1 base from J, the gap between germline ends came to 13 bases. Germline CDR1 MNHNY, CDR2 SVGAGI (reference sequence). CDR3 bases: TGTGCCAGCAGGGTAGCGGAGCTATCCTACGAGCAGTACTTC. It is translated as CASRVAELSYEQYF.

A note on this clone: A much bigger clone sits one base away, suggesting this may be a read error. Other DNA sequences in this sample translate to the same CDR3. The V call is TRBV7-9, the J call TRBJ2-7, with TRBD2 identical over 13 bases. There are 16 residues in the CDR3. Germline values: CDR1 SEHNR, CDR2 FQNEAQ (reference sequence). CDR3 in amino acids: CASSLGGLAGQYEQYF. CDR3 nucleotide sequence: TGCGCCAGCAGCTTAGGGGGACTAGCGGGACAGTACGAGCAGTACTTC.

V gene TRBV10-2 combines with J gene TRBJ2-5; 9 nucleotides match TRBD2. Unmatched junction bases numbered 19, after V lost 7 bases and J lost 1 base. Germline CDR1 and CDR2: WSHSY and SAAADI. The CDR3 is made up of 19 amino acids. CDR3 in DNA: TGCGCCAGCATCCCCGAGCGGCTAGCGGGAAAGCCCACCCAAGAGACCCAGTACTTC. This encodes CASIPERLAGKPTQETQYF.